This T cell receptor (beta chain) came from a study of blood T cell repertoires in COVID-19 (dated by TCRdb to 2018 to 2020). About the study as a whole: Collaborator samples came from the United States, Italy and Spain and covered acute and convalescent phases of COVID-19. The material from the prospective study consisted of cDNA or gDNA derived from T cells, B-cell-depleted T cells, or PBMCs. Subjects who had been exposed to COVID-19, were actively infected with it, or had recovered from it provided the deeply sampled blood TCRbeta repertoires that made up the dataset. The sample metadata nearly always contained a de-identified subject ID, COVID-19 status, age in years and sex. The samples were drawn from two sources: the first 160 participants of the ongoing ImmuneRACE study, and 1,000 to 1,500 subjects contributed by 6 global collaborators. Where available, HLA class I and class II types were taken from metadata supplied by the sample provider and were not determined by assay-based typing. A freely available public database, intended as a resource for researchers studying the immune response to SARS-CoV-2, is where the repertoires were released. Overall study results and their limits: The quantity of clinical and demographic metadata differed by source and by participant and was supplied without curation.

TCRbeta CDR3 regions were amplified from genomic DNA using the immunoSEQ Assay, a bias-controlled multiplex PCR. Per the authors' processing: Nucleated cell counts per sample were estimated from amplification of reference gene primers within the assay. To quantify the absolute abundance of each unique TCRbeta CDR3 rearrangement, sequence reads were collapsed and filtered. For each sample, productive Simpson clonality was calculated by taking the square root of Simpson's diversity index across productive rearrangements. TCRdb stores this immuneACCESS table with in-frame sequences only. Part of the clones is absent; in the studies checked, under half of the shortfall reflects unresolved V genes, and no reason is known for the rest. V and J calls and clone size are those listed in that table; D and trimming were worked out from the DNA. The sample records some 250,000 clones, roughly 80% of which are singletons. Less than 3.5% of the sample lies in the top ten.

As to this clone: What antigen it recognizes has not been identified. The sample holds no much larger clone one base away, and base qualities are not on file.

Each collaborating institution followed its own protocols to collect whole blood in K2EDTA tubes. For TCRbeta analysis, collaborator samples were shipped as frozen whole blood, as isolated PBMCs, or as DNA extracted from either sample type. V is pruned by 4 bases and J by 9 bases, leaving 9 bases of the junction without a gene match. Taken from the germline V gene, the CDR1 and CDR2 loops are SGHTA and FQGNSA. The CDR3 sequence holds 14 residues, the cysteine and phenylalanine included. The CDR3 DNA has 42 bases and is translated from base 1. The receptor comes from a woman under 30 with acute or convalescent COVID-19. The sample was peripheral blood. The sequence joins TRBV7-2 to TRBJ2-3; the central 8 bases match TRBD2. This receptor has the CDR3 CASSSSGSWDTQYF. The DNA is TGTGCCAGCAGCTCCAGCGGGAGTTGGGACACGCAGTATTTT.